This T cell receptor beta chain was identified in a study of radiotherapy plus CTLA-4 blockade in lung cancer. Sequencing used immunoSEQ multiplex PCR; TCRdb keeps in-frame clones, though not all of them. Here the sample spans 100,000 to 150,000 clones, just under 90% being singletons. It was focal radiation plus CTLA-4 blockade with ipilimumab that patients with chemo-refractory metastatic non-small-cell lung cancer received. The V end was cut by 1 base, the J end by 2 bases, with 5 bases between. CDR1 is SGHNT, CDR2 YENEEA, per germline. The length of the CDR3 is 14 residues. This sample comprised peripheral blood, obtained from a patient treated with radiotherapy plus ipilimumab. The chain is built from TRBV11-3 and TRBJ2-2; D call uncertain. This TCR derives from a human donor with non-small cell lung cancer that progressed on radiotherapy plus ipilimumab. The CDR3 reads CASSLGRNTGELFF. CDR3 nucleotides: TGTGCCAGCAGCTTAGGGCGAAACACCGGGGAGCTGTTTTTT.